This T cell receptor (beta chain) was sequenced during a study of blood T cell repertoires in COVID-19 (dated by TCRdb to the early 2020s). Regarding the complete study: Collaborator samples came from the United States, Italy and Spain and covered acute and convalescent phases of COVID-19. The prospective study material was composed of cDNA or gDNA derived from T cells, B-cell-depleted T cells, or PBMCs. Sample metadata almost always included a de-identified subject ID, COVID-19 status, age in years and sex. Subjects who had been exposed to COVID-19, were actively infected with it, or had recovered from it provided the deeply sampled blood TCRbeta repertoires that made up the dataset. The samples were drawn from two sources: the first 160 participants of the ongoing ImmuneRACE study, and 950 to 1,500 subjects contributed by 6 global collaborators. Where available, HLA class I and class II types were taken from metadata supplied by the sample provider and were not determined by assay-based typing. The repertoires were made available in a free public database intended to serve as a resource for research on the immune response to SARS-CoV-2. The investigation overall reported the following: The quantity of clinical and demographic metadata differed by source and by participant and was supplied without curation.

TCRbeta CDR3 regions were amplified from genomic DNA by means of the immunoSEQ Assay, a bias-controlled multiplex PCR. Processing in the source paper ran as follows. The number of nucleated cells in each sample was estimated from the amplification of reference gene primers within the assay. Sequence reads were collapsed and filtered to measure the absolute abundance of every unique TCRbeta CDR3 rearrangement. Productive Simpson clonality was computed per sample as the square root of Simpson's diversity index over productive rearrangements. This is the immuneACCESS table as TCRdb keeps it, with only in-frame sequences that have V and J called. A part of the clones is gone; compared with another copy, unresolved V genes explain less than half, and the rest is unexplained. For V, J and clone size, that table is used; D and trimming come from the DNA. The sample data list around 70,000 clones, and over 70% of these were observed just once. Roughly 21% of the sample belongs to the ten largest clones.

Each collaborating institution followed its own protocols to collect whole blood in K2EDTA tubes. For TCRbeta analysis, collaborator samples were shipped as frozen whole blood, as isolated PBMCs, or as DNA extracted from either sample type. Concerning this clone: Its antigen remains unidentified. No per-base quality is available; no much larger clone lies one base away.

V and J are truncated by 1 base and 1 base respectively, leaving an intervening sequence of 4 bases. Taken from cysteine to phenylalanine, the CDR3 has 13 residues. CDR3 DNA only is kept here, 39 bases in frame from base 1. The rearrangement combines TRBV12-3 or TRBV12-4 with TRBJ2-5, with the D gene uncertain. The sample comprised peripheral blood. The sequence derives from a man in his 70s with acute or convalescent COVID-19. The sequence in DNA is TGTGCCAGCAGTTTAGACACCCAAGAGACCCAGTACTTC. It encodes CASSLDTQETQYF.